The present T cell receptor (beta chain) was sequenced within a study of molecular identifiers for immune sequencing clone quantification. Findings of the study overall: Beyond 20 RNA copies, clones held over 99% of effector molecules, compared with under 1% in naive cells.

With listed TCR primers and previously described methods, bulk TCR libraries were prepared. TCRdb reprocessed the PCR reads via MiXCR and lists one record per CDR3 protein. The sample shows about 630,000 distinct CDR3 sequences, about 25% of them seen only once. V was cut by 5 bases and J by 5 bases, with 16 bases left in between. Germline CDR1 reads MDHEN; CDR2 reads SYDVKM. This CDR3 comprises 15 residues. This clonotype was observed a few times. What it recognizes is unknown. Sequences were obtained from naive CD8+ T cells from blood, with Jurkat cell RNA spiked in. Subset defined: FACS-sorted CD8+CD4-CCR7+CD45RA+ naive T cells. The chain couples TRBV28 to TRBJ1-5; D is ambiguous. The clonotype was recovered from a human donor in good health. Some libraries in this study had Jurkat cell RNA spiked in. The DNA for the CDR3 is TGTGCCAGCAGTCCACCGACCGGGTCGGATCAGCCCCAGCATTTT. Its translation: CASSPPTGSDQPQHF.